This entry is about one T cell receptor beta chain. The antigen is unknown. The sequenced template was cDNA made from the entire isolated RNA. Profiling relied on immunoSEQ multiplex PCR, and the TCRdb table lists in-frame clones only, not all of them. The table lists tens of thousands of clones, 52% of them singletons. CDR1 is LNHDA, CDR2 SQIVND, per germline (reference sequence). The J segment lost 1 base and the V segment lost 4 bases, leaving 9 bases of the junction unmatched. The CDR3 has 16 amino acids. These data originate in a study of beta chain features in type 1 diabetes. Study overall: Patients shared similar age, gender and cell yields with healthy donors.

Study-level results: Type 1 diabetes patients had fewer VDJ junction insertions and more deletions. Sampled from patients, naive, central memory and Treg TCRB repertoires appeared more similar than those sampled from healthy donors. Moderately but significantly shorter TCRB CDR3s were found in Type 1 diabetes patients in all four CD4+ subsets.

The chain has TRBV19 and TRBJ1-1; 7 bases line up with TRBD1. Sequenced sample: Tregs from blood. This TCR was sampled from a woman between 35 and 50 years old with type 1 diabetes. The CDR3 sequence: CASSTTGQPGNTEAFF. CDR3 bases: TGTGCCAGTAGTACGACGGGACAGCCGGGGAACACTGAAGCTTTCTTT.